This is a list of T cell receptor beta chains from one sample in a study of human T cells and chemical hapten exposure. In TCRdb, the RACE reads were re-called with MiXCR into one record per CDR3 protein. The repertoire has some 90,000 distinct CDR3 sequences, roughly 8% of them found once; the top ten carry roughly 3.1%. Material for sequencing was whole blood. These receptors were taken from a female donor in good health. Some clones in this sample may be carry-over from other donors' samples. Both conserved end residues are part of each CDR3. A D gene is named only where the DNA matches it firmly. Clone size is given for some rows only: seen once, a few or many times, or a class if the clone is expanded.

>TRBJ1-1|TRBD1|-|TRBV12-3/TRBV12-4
TGTGCCAGCAGCAGCTCTAACAGGGGGCAAAGAACTGAAGCTTTCTTT
CASSSSNRGQRTEAFF
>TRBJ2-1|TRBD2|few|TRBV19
TGTGCCAGTAGTTGGGGCGGGGGAACCTACAATGAGCAGTTCTTC
CASSWGGGTYNEQFF
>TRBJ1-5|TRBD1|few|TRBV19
TGTGCCAGTAGTTCACGACAGGGCTCGAATCAGCCCCAGCATTTT
CASSSRQGSNQPQHF
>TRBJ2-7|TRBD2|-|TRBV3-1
TGTGCCAGCAGCCCCGTATCCAGCGGGATCGAGCAGTACTTC
CASSPVSSGIEQYF
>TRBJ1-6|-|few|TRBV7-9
TGTGCCAGCAGCTCTCTAACAGGGTCCGATTCACCCCTCCACTTT
CASSSLTGSDSPLHF
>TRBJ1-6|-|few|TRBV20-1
TGCAGTGCTTACTCGGGGTTGAGCTCCTATAATTCACCCCTCCACTTT
CSAYSGLSSYNSPLHF
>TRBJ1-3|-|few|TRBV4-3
TGCGCCAGCAGCCAAGAACTAGGAGGAGTAAGAAACACCATATATTTT
CASSQELGGVRNTIYF
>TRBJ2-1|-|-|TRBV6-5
TGTGCCAGCAGTCAGGGGCATGAGCAGTTCTTC
CASSQGHEQFF
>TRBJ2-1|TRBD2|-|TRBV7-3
TGTGCCAGCAGCTTAAGATCGACTAGCGGGAGTAGAAATGAGCAGTTCTTC
CASSLRSTSGSRNEQFF
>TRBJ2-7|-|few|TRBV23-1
TGCGCCAGCAGTCAATCGCAGGCAATGGACGAGCAGTACTTC
CASSQSQAMDEQYF
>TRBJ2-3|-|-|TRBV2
TGTGCCAGCAGCCAAGGTGGGGGGCGAAGCACAGATACGCAGTATTTT
CASSQGGGRSTDTQYF
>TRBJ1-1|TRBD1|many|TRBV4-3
TGCGCCAGCAGCCAAGATAAAAACAGGGGTTTTTCCACTGAAGCTTTCTTT
CASSQDKNRGFSTEAFF
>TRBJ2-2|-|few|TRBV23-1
TGCGCCAGCAGACAGGTTTCAGAGTACACCGGGGAGCTGTTTTTT
CASRQVSEYTGELFF
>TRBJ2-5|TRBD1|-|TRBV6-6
TGTGCCAGCATTGGGACAGGGAGGGAGACCCAGTACTTC
CASIGTGRETQYF
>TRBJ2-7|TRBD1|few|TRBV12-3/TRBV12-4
TGTGCCAGCAGTTCCTTTGACAGGGGGGCTTACGAGCAGTACTTC
CASSSFDRGAYEQYF
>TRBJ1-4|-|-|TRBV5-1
TGCGCCAGCAGCTTGGAGGGACAACTGACAACTAATGAAAAACTGTTTTTT
CASSLEGQLTTNEKLFF
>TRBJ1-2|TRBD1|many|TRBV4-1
TGCGCCAGCAGCCAAGCCACAGGGGGCGCAGGCTATGGCTACACCTTC
CASSQATGGAGYGYTF
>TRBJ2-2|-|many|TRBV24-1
TGTGCCACCGGTCGGGGGAGCTTGAACACCGGGGAGCTGTTTTTT
CATGRGSLNTGELFF
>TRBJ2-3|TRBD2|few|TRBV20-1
TGCAGTGCTACCACTAGCGGGAGTCCAAATACGCAGTATTTT
CSATTSGSPNTQYF
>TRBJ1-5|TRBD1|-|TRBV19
TGTGCCAGTAGTCACAGGGCCACAGGGGGAGGCAATCAGCCCCAGCATTTT
CASSHRATGGGNQPQHF
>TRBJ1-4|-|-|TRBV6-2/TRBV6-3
TGTGCCAGCACCGATTACCCCCGGCAACTACACGGAAACCTGTTTTTT
CASTDYPRQLHGNLFF
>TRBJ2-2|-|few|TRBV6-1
TGTGCCAGCAGGGCAGGGGAGGACACCGGGGAGCTGTTTTTT
CASRAGEDTGELFF
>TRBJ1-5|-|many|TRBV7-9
TGTGCCAGCAGCTTAGGTGGGATCGGGCCCGCGCGCGATCAGCCCCAGCATTTT
CASSLGGIGPARDQPQHF
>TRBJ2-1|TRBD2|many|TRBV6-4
TGTGCCAGCAGTGACTCTAGCGGGAGTTACAATGAGCAGTTCTTC
CASSDSSGSYNEQFF
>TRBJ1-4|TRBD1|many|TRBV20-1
TGCAGTGCCGGGACAGGGGGCGAAGAAAAACTGTTTTTT
CSAGTGGEEKLFF
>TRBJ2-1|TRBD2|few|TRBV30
TGTGCCTGGACCAACACTGCGGGAGGGCGTAATGAGCAGTTCTTC
CAWTNTAGGRNEQFF
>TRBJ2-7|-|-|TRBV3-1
TGTGCCAGCAGCCAAGCTCACCCCTCACAGGCACCCTACGAGCAGTACTTC
CASSQAHPSQAPYEQYF
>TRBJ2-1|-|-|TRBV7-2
TGTGCCAGCAGCTTAGGCAGGGAGAACAATGAGCAGTTCTTC
CASSLGRENNEQFF
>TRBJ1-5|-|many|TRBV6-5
TGTGCCAGCAGTTCAGGTGGGAATCAGCCCCAGCATTTT
CASSSGGNQPQHF
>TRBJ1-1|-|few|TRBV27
TGTGCCAGCAGTTTATTAGGGAACACTGAAGCTTTCTTT
CASSLLGNTEAFF
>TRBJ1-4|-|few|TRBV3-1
TGTGCCAGCAGCCAGCAGTATAATGAAAAACTGTTTTTT
CASSQQYNEKLFF
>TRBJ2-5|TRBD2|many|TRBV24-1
TGTGCCACCGGGGTAGCGGGACCACAAGAGACCCAGTACTTC
CATGVAGPQETQYF
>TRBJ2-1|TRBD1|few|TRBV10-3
TGTGCCTCCAGGGTGAGGGGGCCGAAATCAGGTGAGCAGTTCTTC
CASRVRGPKSGEQFF
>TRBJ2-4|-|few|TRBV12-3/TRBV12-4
TGTGCCAGCAGTTTGACGCACCGGGAAAACATTCAGTACTTC
CASSLTHRENIQYF
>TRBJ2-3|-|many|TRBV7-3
TGTGCCAGCACCCTTAGCGGATCTAGCACAGATACGCAGTATTTT
CASTLSGSSTDTQYF
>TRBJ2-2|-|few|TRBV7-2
TGTGCCAGCAGCTTAAAAGGGGCGAACACCGGGGAGCTGTTTTTT
CASSLKGANTGELFF
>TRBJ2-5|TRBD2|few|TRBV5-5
TGTGCCAGCAGCTTGTGGCTAGCGGGAGAAGGATCGGAGACCCAGTACTTC
CASSLWLAGEGSETQYF
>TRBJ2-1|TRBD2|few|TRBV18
TGTGCCAGCTCCCTAACTAGCGGGAGTAAAGATGAGCAGTTCTTC
CASSLTSGSKDEQFF
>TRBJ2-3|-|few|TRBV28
TGTGCCAGCAGGCGGGACTCACGGGGGATAAATACGCAGTATTTT
CASRRDSRGINTQYF
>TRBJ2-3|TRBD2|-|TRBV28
TGTGCCAGCAGTTCCACCGGGACTAGCGGGAGGGCCCTCACTGCCACAGATACGCAGTATTTT
CASSSTGTSGRALTATDTQYF
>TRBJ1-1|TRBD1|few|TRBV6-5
TGTGCCAGCAGTTACGCCTCGACAGGGACTGAAGCTTTCTTT
CASSYASTGTEAFF
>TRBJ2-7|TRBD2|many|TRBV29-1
TGCAGCGCCGGGACTAGCGGGAGGGGGCTCAACGAGCAGTACTTC
CSAGTSGRGLNEQYF
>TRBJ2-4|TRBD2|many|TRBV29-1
TGCAGCGTTGAGAACAGACTAGCGGGAGGGCCGTCAGACAAAAACATTCAGTACTTC
CSVENRLAGGPSDKNIQYF
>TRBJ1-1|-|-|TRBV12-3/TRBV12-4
TGTGCCAGCAGTTTGTTTTTGGGAGGGGATCTCGACACTGAAGCTTTCTTT
CASSLFLGGDLDTEAFF
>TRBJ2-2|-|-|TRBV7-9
TGTGCCAGCAGCTCGCGGCGGTCCACCGGGGAGCTGTTTTTT
CASSSRRSTGELFF
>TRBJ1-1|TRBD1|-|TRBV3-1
TGTGCCAGCAGCCAAGATCAGGGGGCGGGGACTGAAGCTTTCTTT
CASSQDQGAGTEAFF
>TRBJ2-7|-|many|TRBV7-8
TGTGCCAGCAGCCGTGCCGGAATGTCCCAAGGGGGCGAGCAGTACTTC
CASSRAGMSQGGEQYF
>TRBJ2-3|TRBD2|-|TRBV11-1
TGTGCCAGCAGCTCGCGATTAGCGGGGTCGGCAGATACGCAGTATTTT
CASSSRLAGSADTQYF
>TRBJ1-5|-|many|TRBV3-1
TGTGCCAGCAGCCAAGGGGGCACTAATCAGCCCCAGCATTTT
CASSQGGTNQPQHF
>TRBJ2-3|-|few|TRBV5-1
TGCGCCAGCAGCGGACTACTAGGGACCGCCTCAGATACGCAGTATTTT
CASSGLLGTASDTQYF